These 30 T cell receptor beta chains originate from one sample sequenced in a study of blood T cell repertoires in COVID-19. Here immunoSEQ multiplex PCR was the method, and the copy in TCRdb shows in-frame clones only, minus some. The sample carries 75,000 to 90,000 clones, 91% recorded once. The source material was peripheral blood. The source of these receptors is a woman aged 45-65 years in a cohort sampled during active COVID-19.

This clone has only one observation. The gene calls are TRBV6-6 and TRBJ2-6; 8 positions agree with TRBD1. The CDR3 is 17 amino acids. Germline V gene data show CDR1 as MNHNY and CDR2 as SVGAGI (reference sequence). The ends lost 5 bases at V and 1 base at J; junction bases unmatched: 7. The CDR3 DNA reads TGTGCCAGCAGTCGAGGGACAGGACAGTCTGGGGCCAACGTCCTGACTTTC. Translating gives CASSRGTGQSGANVLTF.

The count of this clone is one. The rearrangement uses TRBV7-8 and TRBJ1-2; 9 bases fit TRBD1. The germline V gene encodes CDR1 SGHVS and CDR2 FQNEAQ. J was trimmed by 8 bases and V by 5 bases; bases with no gene match: 12. CDR3 length equals 15 residues. CDR3 residues: CASSPGTGLYEGYTF. The CDR3 nucleotides read TGTGCCAGCAGCCCCGGGACAGGGCTATATGAGGGCTACACCTTC.

This chain connects TRBV11-3 to TRBJ1-1; D remains ambiguous. Between the trimmed V and J ends, which lost 5 bases and 7 bases, there was a span of 11 bases. CDR3 length: 12 residues. Germline CDR1 and CDR2: SGHNT and YENEEA. This CDR3 reads CASSATEFEAFF. CDR3 nucleotides: TGTGCCAGCAGCGCCACAGAGTTTGAAGCTTTCTTT.

The rearrangement uses TRBV2 and TRBJ1-1; D is possibly TRBD1 (6 bases). The CDR3 runs to 14 residues. The germline V and J ends were trimmed by 6 bases and 5 bases, with 16 bases remaining between them. Germline V gene sequence: CDR1 SNHLY, CDR2 FYNNEI. CDR3 loop: CASRTGPGTTEAFF. CDR3 in DNA: TGTGCCAGCAGGACCGGACCGGGGACAACTGAAGCTTTCTTT.

This chain uses TRBV27 with TRBJ2-1; 11 bases align to TRBD2. Germline V gene lookup returns CDR1 MNHEY and CDR2 SMNVEV (reference sequence). J was trimmed by 6 bases and V by 1 base; bases with no gene match: 8. The CDR3 spans 17 residues. CDR3 loop: CASSLWVAGGPGNEQFF. The CDR3 DNA follows: TGTGCCAGCAGTTTATGGGTAGCGGGAGGGCCTGGCAATGAGCAGTTCTTC.

V gene TRBV7-9 combines with J gene TRBJ1-5; 8 bases agree with TRBD1. Germline loops: CDR1 SEHNR, CDR2 FQNEAQ (reference sequence). This CDR3 is built from 16 residues. Losses at the gene ends were 2 bases for V and 4 bases for J; bases not matched to a gene: 7. The CDR3 region has the DNA TGTGCCAGCAGCTTATGGTCACAGGGGGGTAATCAGCCCCAGCATTTT. It is translated as CASSLWSQGGNQPQHF.

The CDR3 loop reads CASSDRIAGGEQFF. CDR3 DNA sequence: TGTGCCAGCAGTGACCGGATAGCAGGGGGTGAGCAGTTCTTC. The V call is TRBV28, the J call TRBJ2-1; 7 bases align to TRBD1. The germline V gene encodes CDR1 MDHEN and CDR2 SYDVKM. This CDR3 contains 14 residues. With 5 bases clipped from V and 9 bases from J, the junction kept 10 bases outside the gene matches.

V and J are TRBV7-2 and TRBJ1-1; 7 positions agree with TRBD1. This CDR3 is built from 14 residues. CDR1 SGHTA and CDR2 FQGNSA come from the germline V gene. Losses at the gene ends were 5 bases for V and 11 bases for J; bases not matched to a gene: 14. DNA of the CDR3: TGTGCCAGCAGCCCGAGAACGCAGGGGGTTGGTGCTTTCTTT. This sequence encodes CASSPRTQGVGAFF.

The chain carries TRBV6-1 and TRBJ2-7; 8 bases are shared with TRBD1. Per germline, CDR1 MNHNS and CDR2 SASEGT. Trimming cost V 1 base and J 7 bases; bases outside gene matches: 9. The CDR3 is 15 amino acids. The DNA for the CDR3 is TGTGCCAGCAGTGAAGTTGGACAGGGCCTCCGAGAGCAGTACTTC. Translation gives CASSEVGQGLREQYF.

About this clone itself: The junction departs from the called germline gene at one end, perhaps through a read error. The chain carries TRBV2 and TRBJ1-4; TRBD1 is a possible D gene (5 bases). This CDR3 has 12 amino acids. Germline V gene sequence: CDR1 SNHLY, CDR2 FYNNEI. The CDR3 loop is CASSEGDVNRLF. CDR3 nucleotides: TGTGCCAGCAGTGAAGGGGATGTTAACAGGCTTTTT.

The CDR3 reads CASSIRTGPYEQYF. Here the CDR3 DNA reads TGTGCCAGCTCAATAAGGACAGGGCCCTACGAGCAGTACTTC. The chain employs TRBV18 and TRBJ2-7; 8 positions agree with TRBD1. Germline V gives CDR1 KGHSH, CDR2 LQKENI. This CDR3 spans 14 amino acids. V was pared by 5 bases and J by 2 bases, with 5 bases of the junction left unmatched. The full variable domain, rest sourced from reference TRBV18 and TRBJ2-7, is NAGVMQNPRHLVRRRGQEARLRCSPMKGHSHVYWYRQLPEEGLKFMVYLQKENIIDESGMPKERFSAEFPKEGPSILRIQQVVRGDSAAYFCASSIRTGPYEQYFGPGTRLTVT.

The chain links TRBV6-5 to TRBJ2-3, with D perhaps matching TRBD1 (5 bases). The V gene's germline CDR1 is MNHEY and CDR2 SVGAGI. V lost 6 bases to trimming and J lost 6 bases, with 16 bases between them. This CDR3 spans 14 amino acids. Here the CDR3 reads CASSRRTTPDTQYF. The CDR3, as DNA: TGTGCCAGCAGCCGTCGGACAACCCCCGATACGCAGTATTTT.

This chain connects TRBV9 to TRBJ1-3; TRBD1 agrees at 8 bases. The germline gives CDR1 SGDLS, CDR2 YYNGEE. This CDR3 has 16 amino acids. V was clipped by 4 bases and J by 0 bases; unmatched bases: 6. CDR3 DNA: TGTGCCAGCAGCCAGGGGGCAGGCAGCTCTGGAAACACCATATATTTT. Residues: CASSQGAGSSGNTIYF.

The chain joins TRBV5-6 to TRBJ1-4; 8 nucleotides align to TRBD1. V gave up 3 bases and J gave up 5 bases; unmatched junction bases: 6. This CDR3 has 15 residues. CDR1 is SGHDT and CDR2 is YYEEEE in the germline V gene. In DNA, the CDR3 is TGTGCCAGCAGCTACCAGACAGGGGAGAATGAAAAACTGTTTTTT. It encodes CASSYQTGENEKLFF.

The chain couples TRBV10-3 to TRBJ1-5, with 9 bases that match TRBD1. V lost 3 bases and J lost 5; bases outside the gene matches: 5. The CDR3 length is 15 residues. The V gene's germline CDR1 is ENHRY and CDR2 SYGVKD. The chain's CDR3 is CAISDKQGADQPQHF. Here the CDR3 DNA reads TGTGCCATCAGTGATAAACAGGGGGCGGATCAGCCCCAGCATTTT.

J is TRBJ2-3 and V is TRBV24-1; the match to TRBD2 covers 11 bases. V shed 5 bases and J 0 bases; nucleotides not matched to a gene: 3. The length of the CDR3 is 16 residues. The V gene's germline CDR1 is KGHDR and CDR2 SFDVKD. The CDR3 region is CATSAGTSGSTDTQYF. The DNA for the CDR3 is TGTGCCACCAGTGCCGGGACTAGCGGAAGCACAGATACGCAGTATTTT.

This clone showed up just once. This sequence joins TRBV7-6 and TRBJ1-5; 8 nucleotides line up with TRBD1. Germline loops: CDR1 SGHVS, CDR2 FNYEAQ. With 0 bases clipped from V and 7 bases from J, the junction kept 8 bases outside the gene matches. The length of the CDR3 is 16 residues. The CDR3 region is CASSLATDRVGQPQHF. For the CDR3, the DNA is TGTGCCAGCAGCTTAGCAACGGACAGGGTCGGACAGCCCCAGCATTTT. The full variable domain, rest sourced from reference TRBV7-6 and TRBJ1-5, is GAGVSQSPRYKVTKRGQDVALRCDPISGHVSLYWYRQALGQGPEFLTYFNYEAQQDKSGLPNDRFSAERPEGSISTLTIQRTEQRDSAMYRCASSLATDRVGQPQHFGDGTRLSIL.

The rearrangement links TRBV3-1 (or the pseudogene TRBV3-2) to TRBJ1-2, with 9 bases lining up with TRBD1. Per the germline V gene, CDR1 is LGHDT and CDR2 is YNNKEL (reference sequence). V was pared by 4 bases and J by 8 bases, with 8 bases of the junction left unmatched. CDR3 size: 14 residues. CDR3 in DNA: TGTGCCAGCAGCCCCCAGACAGGGGGTAGCGGCTACACCTTC. Encoded protein: CASSPQTGGSGYTF.

The V gene is TRBV28, the J gene TRBJ2-4, with 9 bases matching TRBD2. CDR1 is MDHEN and CDR2 is SYDVKM in the germline V gene. This CDR3 is 16 amino acids long. V dropped 2 bases and J dropped 9; count of bases not matched to a gene: 11. CDR3 sequence: CASSLVWREGPSIQYF. The CDR3 region has the DNA TGTGCCAGCAGTTTAGTTTGGCGGGAGGGCCCTTCCATTCAGTACTTC.

This chain joins TRBV3-1 (or the pseudogene TRBV3-2) and TRBJ1-3; TRBD1 is a possible D gene (5 bases). The CDR3 length is 12 residues. From germline, CDR1 is LGHDT and CDR2 YNNKEL (reference sequence). V was cut by 4 bases and J by 4 bases, with 5 bases left in between. CDR3 DNA sequence: TGTGCCAGCAGCCGACAGGGAAACACCATATATTTT. It specifies CASSRQGNTIYF.

The rearrangement uses TRBV9 and TRBJ1-6, with a weak D call TRBD1 (6 bases). The CDR3 consists of 17 residues. Germline CDR1 and CDR2: SGDLS and YYNGEE. V was clipped by 0 bases and J by 10 bases, with 20 bases between them. This CDR3 reads CASSVDSRAFRGSPLHF. CDR3 bases: TGTGCCAGCAGCGTAGACTCTAGGGCGTTTAGGGGGTCACCCCTCCACTTT. The variable domain in full, with the rest retrieved from reference TRBV9 and TRBJ1-6, is DSGVTQTPKHLITATGQRVTLRCSPRSGDLSVYWYQQSLDQGLQFLIQYYNGEERAKGNILERFSAQQFPDLHSELNLSSLELGDSALYFCASSVDSRAFRGSPLHFGNGTRLTVT.

The count of this clone is one. The chain recombines TRBV19 with TRBJ2-7, with D uncertain. The germline V and J ends were trimmed by 6 bases and 2 bases, with 20 bases remaining between them. CDR1 is LNHDA and CDR2 is SQIVND in the germline V gene (reference sequence). This CDR3 is built from 16 residues. The CDR3 DNA reads as TGTGCCAGTAGCCACCCGGGTGGCGTGACCCCCTACGAGCAGTACTTC. This sequence encodes CASSHPGGVTPYEQYF.

CDR3 region: CASSQRLAGTQETQYF. CDR3 nucleotide sequence: TGTGCCAGCAGCCAAAGGCTAGCGGGGACCCAAGAGACCCAGTACTTC. This chain joins TRBV3-1 (or the pseudogene TRBV3-2) and TRBJ2-5; 9 bases match TRBD2. The CDR3 contains 16 residues. Germline loops: CDR1 LGHDT, CDR2 YNNKEL (reference sequence). V shed 2 bases, J shed 1 base, and the junction held 5 bases outside the gene matches.

The chain recombines TRBV6-1 with TRBJ1-2; D call uncertain. Trimming shortened V by 2 bases and J by 0 bases, and 10 bases separated the two germline ends. The CDR3 contains 15 residues. Germline V gene lookup returns CDR1 MNHNS and CDR2 SASEGT. The CDR3: CASSEQQSSNYGYTF. In nucleotides, the CDR3 is TGTGCCAGCAGTGAACAACAGAGTTCTAACTATGGCTACACCTTC.

This chain uses TRBV2 with TRBJ1-1, with D maybe TRBD1 (5 bases). This CDR3 is 14 amino acids long. V lost 5 bases and J lost 1, with 11 bases in between. CDR1 is SNHLY, CDR2 FYNNEI, per germline. The DNA for the CDR3 is TGTGCCAGCAGTTGGGGCGGGGGGAACACTGAAGCTTTCTTT. Translated, it gives CASSWGGGNTEAFF.

The CDR3 DNA follows: TGCGCCAGCAGTGAGTCCCACCTCAGGGGAGCTTTCTTT. As protein: CASSESHLRGAFF. This chain connects TRBV10-1 to TRBJ1-1; tentative D call: TRBD1 (6 bases). Germline V gene lookup returns CDR1 WNHNN and CDR2 SYGVQD (reference sequence). V was trimmed by 0 bases and J by 10 bases, leaving 12 bases between them. The CDR3 is 13 amino acids.

V gene TRBV21-1 combines with J gene TRBJ1-1. TRBV21-1 corresponds to a pseudogene. This CDR3 spans 14 amino acids. The CDR3 loop is CASSKDTGITEAFF. The DNA of the CDR3 is TGTGCCAGCAGCAAAGATACGGGAATCACTGAAGCTTTCTTT.

The V gene is TRBV5-1, the J gene TRBJ2-5; D remains ambiguous. In germline, CDR1 is SGHRS, CDR2 YFSETQ. The V end lost 4 bases, the J end lost 2 bases, and 6 bases lay between the germline ends. The CDR3 has 12 residues. CDR3 in amino acids: CASSATQETQYF. In DNA form, the CDR3 reads TGCGCCAGCAGCGCAACACAAGAGACCCAGTACTTC.

This clone was counted once. The chain links TRBV24-1 to TRBJ2-1, with 8 bases aligning to TRBD1. With 4 bases clipped from V and 6 bases from J, the junction kept 10 bases outside the gene matches. Germline lookup yields CDR1 KGHDR and CDR2 SFDVKD. The CDR3 contains 16 residues. Written as DNA, the CDR3 is TGTGCCACCAGTGACCCTACAGGGGGACAGGCCAATGAGCAGTTCTTC. It specifies CATSDPTGGQANEQFF.

V gene TRBV2 combines with J gene TRBJ2-7, with D possibly being TRBD1 (5 bases). The CDR3 runs to 14 residues. Trimming pared 3 bases from V and 4 bases from J, leaving 13 bases between. Germline loops: CDR1 SNHLY, CDR2 FYNNEI. CDR3 protein: CASSDPRTNYEQYF. The CDR3 DNA is TGTGCCAGCAGTGACCCCCGGACAAATTACGAGCAGTACTTC. The whole variable domain, filled in from reference TRBV2 and TRBJ2-7, reads EPEVTQTPSHQVTQMGQEVILRCVPISNHLYFYWYRQILGQKVEFLVSFYNNEISEKSEIFDDQFSVERPDGSNFTLKIRSTKLEDSAMYFCASSDPRTNYEQYFGPGTRLTVT.